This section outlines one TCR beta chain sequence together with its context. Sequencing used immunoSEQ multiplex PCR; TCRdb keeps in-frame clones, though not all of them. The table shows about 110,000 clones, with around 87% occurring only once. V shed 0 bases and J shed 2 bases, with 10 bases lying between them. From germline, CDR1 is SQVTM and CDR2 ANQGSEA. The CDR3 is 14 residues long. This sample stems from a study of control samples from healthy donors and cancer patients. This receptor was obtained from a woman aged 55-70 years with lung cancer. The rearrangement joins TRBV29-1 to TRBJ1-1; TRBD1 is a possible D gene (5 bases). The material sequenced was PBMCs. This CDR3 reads CSVEEQAVNTEAFF. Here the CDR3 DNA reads TGCAGCGTTGAAGAACAGGCGGTAAACACTGAAGCTTTCTTT.